The rows below give T cell receptor beta chains drawn from one sample of a study of low-dose radiotherapy and immunotherapy resistance in tumors. A single record per CDR3 protein comes from TCRdb applying MiXCR to the reads. This sample has approximately 70,000 distinct CDR3 sequences, with less than 40% found just once. The sequencing used PBMCs, collected before treatment. Receptor source: a female donor with ovarian cancer. Each CDR3 is given with its conserved first and last residue. D genes are given only for firm matches. Some rows have no size entry. The others give once, few or many, or a class for an expanded clone.

TRBV11-2	many	-	TRBJ1-3	TGTGCCAGCAGCTTAGCGTTGGGGGGCTCTGGAAACACCATATATTTT	CASSLALGGSGNTIYF
TRBV18	many	-	TRBJ1-3	TGTGCCAGCTCACCAGGGTTTATTGGAAACACCATATATTTT	CASSPGFIGNTIYF
TRBV9	-	-	TRBJ2-1	TGTGCCAGCAGCGTAGCGGGACGAAGTTACAATGAGCAGTTCTTC	CASSVAGRSYNEQFF
TRBV7-3	many	TRBD1	TRBJ2-5	TGTGCCAGCAGCACGGACAGGGGGCGCAGGGAGACCCAGTACTTC	CASSTDRGRRETQYF
TRBV18	many	TRBD1	TRBJ2-3	TGTGCCAGCCGCGACAGGGGCCAAGGGGTCACAGATACGCAGTATTTT	CASRDRGQGVTDTQYF
TRBV5-1	-	-	TRBJ2-2	TGCGCCAGCAGCTTGTTCGGTGCGAACACCGGGGAGCTGTTTTTT	CASSLFGANTGELFF
TRBV29-1	many	-	TRBJ1-1	TGCAGCGTTGTGGGAGCCGGGCACACTGAAGCTTTCTTT	CSVVGAGHTEAFF
TRBV9	-	-	TRBJ1-2	TGTGCCAGCAGCGGCCGGGACAAAAACTATGGCTACACCTTC	CASSGRDKNYGYTF
TRBV29-1	few	TRBD1	TRBJ2-2	TGCAGCGTTGCCATCCCGGACAGGGGCGACACCGGGGAGCTGTTTTTT	CSVAIPDRGDTGELFF
TRBV7-2	-	-	TRBJ1-5	TGTGCCAGCAGCTTAGGGGGCGGTAAGGGTAATCAGCCCCAGCATTTT	CASSLGGGKGNQPQHF
TRBV20-1	many	TRBD1	TRBJ2-2	TGCGGCAGCCCGGGACAGGGAGCCGGGGAGCTGTTTTTT	CGSPGQGAGELFF
TRBV7-8	-	-	TRBJ2-2	TGTGCCAGCAGCAGCGGGACAGCGAACACCGGGGAGCTGTTTTTT	CASSSGTANTGELFF
TRBV20-1	-	-	TRBJ2-4	TGCAGTGCTAGACGGCAGGGGAGGGCCAAAAACATTCAGTACTTC	CSARRQGRAKNIQYF
TRBV6-2/TRBV6-3	many	-	TRBJ2-1	TGTGCCAGCAGTTCTCCCCGTCTGAGGGGGTATGTCGACAATGAGCAGTTCTTC	CASSSPRLRGYVDNEQFF
TRBV19	many	-	TRBJ1-5	TGTGCCAGTAGTCCCGGGGTCAATCAGCCCCAGCATTTT	CASSPGVNQPQHF
TRBV10-1	many	-	TRBJ2-5	TGCGCCAGCAGTGTGGGGGCTGAGGAGACCCAGTACTTC	CASSVGAEETQYF
TRBV20-1	-	-	TRBJ1-1	TGCAGTGCTCTACAGGGTAACGGAGCGAACACTGAAGCTTTCTTT	CSALQGNGANTEAFF
TRBV28	many	-	TRBJ1-6	TGTGCCCGTAGCCTCCATTCACCCCTCCACTTT	CARSLHSPLHF
TRBV15	-	-	TRBJ1-6	TGTGCCACCAGCAGAGATCCCGGGACTGGTAATTCACCCCTCCACTTT	CATSRDPGTGNSPLHF